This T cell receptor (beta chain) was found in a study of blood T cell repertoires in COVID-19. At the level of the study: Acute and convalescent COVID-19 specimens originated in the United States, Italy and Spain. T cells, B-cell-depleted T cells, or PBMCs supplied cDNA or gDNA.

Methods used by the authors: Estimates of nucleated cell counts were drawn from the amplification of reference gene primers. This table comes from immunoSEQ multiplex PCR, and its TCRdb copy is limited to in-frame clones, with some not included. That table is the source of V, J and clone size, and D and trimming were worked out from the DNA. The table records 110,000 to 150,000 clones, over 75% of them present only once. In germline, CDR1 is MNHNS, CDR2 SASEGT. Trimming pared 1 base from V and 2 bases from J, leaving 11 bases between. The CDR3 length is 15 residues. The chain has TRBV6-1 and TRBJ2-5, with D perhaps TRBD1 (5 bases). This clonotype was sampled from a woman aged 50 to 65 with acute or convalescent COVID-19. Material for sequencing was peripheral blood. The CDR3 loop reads CASSEGPGPQETQYF. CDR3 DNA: TGTGCCAGCAGTGAAGGCCCAGGGCCGCAAGAGACCCAGTACTTC.